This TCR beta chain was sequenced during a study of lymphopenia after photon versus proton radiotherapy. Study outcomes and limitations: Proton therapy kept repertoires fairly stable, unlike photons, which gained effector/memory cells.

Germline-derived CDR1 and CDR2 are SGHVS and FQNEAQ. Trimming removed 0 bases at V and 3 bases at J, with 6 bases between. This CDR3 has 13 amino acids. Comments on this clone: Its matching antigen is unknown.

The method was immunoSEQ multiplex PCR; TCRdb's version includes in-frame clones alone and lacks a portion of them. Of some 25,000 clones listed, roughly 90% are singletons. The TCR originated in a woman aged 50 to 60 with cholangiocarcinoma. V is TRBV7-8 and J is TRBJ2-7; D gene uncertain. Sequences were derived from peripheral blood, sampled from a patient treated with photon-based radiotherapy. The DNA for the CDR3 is TGTGCCAGCAGCTTAGCTTCTTACTACGAGCAGTACTTC. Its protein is CASSLASYYEQYF.